This T cell receptor (beta chain) was documented in a study of Tregs in tolerant kidney transplant recipients. Findings and caveats of the study: The small number of patients limits these findings pending further validation. Biological reproducibility was not directly addressed, but technical replication error appeared minimal.

In regard to this clone: Its antigen remains unknown.

Unstimulated Tregs (CD4+CD25+CD127-) and CD4+CD25- non-Tregs were sorted from PBMCs. This CDR3 region has 15 residues. V lost 5 bases to trimming and J lost 2 bases, with 10 bases between them. CDR1 is MNHEY, CDR2 SVGAGI, per germline. Method: immunoSEQ multiplex PCR; TCRdb's copy keeps in-frame clones and lacks some. The table includes about 94,000 clones, 80% to 95% detected once. The clonotype originates from a human donor who received a combined kidney and bone marrow transplant. Material: CD4+ T cells from blood, obtained before the transplant. V gene TRBV6-5 combines with J gene TRBJ2-6; D is perhaps TRBD2 (6 bases). The CDR3 loop reads CASSATGAGANVLTF. In DNA, the CDR3 is TGTGCCAGCAGTGCCACGGGGGCTGGGGCCAACGTCCTGACTTTC.